What follows describes a single T cell receptor beta chain. The record originates from a study of cytomegalovirus exposure and HLA in healthy donors. Both 60 Vbeta primers and 13 Jbeta primers went into the PCR. The table came from immunoSEQ multiplex PCR; TCRdb's copy has only in-frame clones and leaves some out. In the table there are more than 85,000 clones, around 78% of which are singletons. Germline CDR1 is SGDLS and CDR2 is YYNGEE. The CDR3 sequence is 15 residues long. With V trimmed by 4 bases and J by 6 bases, 12 bases remained unmatched. The chain has TRBV9 and TRBJ1-2; 7 bases align to TRBD1. The source is a man aged 40-55 years in good health and CMV-seronegative. Sequencing used PBMCs. CDR3 in DNA: TGTGCCAGCAGCCCCCGGGACAGTTCTATTAATGGCTACACCTTC. It codes for CASSPRDSSINGYTF.